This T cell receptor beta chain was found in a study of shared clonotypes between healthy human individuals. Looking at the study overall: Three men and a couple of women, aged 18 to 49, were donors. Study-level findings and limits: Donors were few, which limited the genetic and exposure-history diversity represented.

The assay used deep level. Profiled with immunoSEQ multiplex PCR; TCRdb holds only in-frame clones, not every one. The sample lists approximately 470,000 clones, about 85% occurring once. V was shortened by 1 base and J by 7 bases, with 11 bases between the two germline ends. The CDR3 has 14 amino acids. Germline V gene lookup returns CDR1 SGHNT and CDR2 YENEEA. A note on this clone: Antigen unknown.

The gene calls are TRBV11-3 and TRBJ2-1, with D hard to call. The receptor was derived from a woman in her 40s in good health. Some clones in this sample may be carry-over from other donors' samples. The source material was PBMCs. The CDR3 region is CASSLAPGENEQFF. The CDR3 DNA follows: TGTGCCAGCAGCTTAGCCCCTGGAGAGAATGAGCAGTTCTTC.